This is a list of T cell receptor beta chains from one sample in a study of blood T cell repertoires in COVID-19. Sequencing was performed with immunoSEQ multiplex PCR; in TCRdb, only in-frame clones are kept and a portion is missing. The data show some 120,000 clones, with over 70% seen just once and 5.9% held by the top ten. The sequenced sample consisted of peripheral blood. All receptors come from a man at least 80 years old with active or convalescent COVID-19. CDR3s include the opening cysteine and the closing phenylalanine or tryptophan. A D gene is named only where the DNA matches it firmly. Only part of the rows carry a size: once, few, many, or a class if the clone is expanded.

DNA: TGCGCCAGCAGCCAATGGGATAGCGGGGGATACAATGAGCAGTTCTTC; CDR3: CASSQWDSGGYNEQFF; D: TRBD2; size: once; length: 16; J: TRBJ2-1; V: TRBV4-3
DNA: TGTGCCAGTAAAAAGAACCCGGCGCAGGGAGGAGAGACCCAGTACTTC; CDR3: CASKKNPAQGGETQYF; D: -; size: -; length: 16; J: TRBJ2-5; V: TRBV19
DNA: TGTGCCAGCAGAATTAGACAGGGAGGAGCTTTCTTT; CDR3: CASRIRQGGAFF; D: TRBD1; size: -; length: 12; J: TRBJ1-1; V: TRBV28
DNA: TGTGCCAGCCGGGACAGTAGCTCCTATAATTCACCCCTCCACTTT; CDR3: CASRDSSSYNSPLHF; D: TRBD1; size: -; length: 15; J: TRBJ1-6; V: TRBV2
DNA: TGTGCCAGCAGTCCTCAATTGGGGACAGGGTCAGATACGCAGTATTTT; CDR3: CASSPQLGTGSDTQYF; D: TRBD1; size: -; length: 16; J: TRBJ2-3; V: TRBV7-8
DNA: TGTGCCAGCAGCTTATCAAGTTGGGGCACTGGAAACACCATATATTTT; CDR3: CASSLSSWGTGNTIYF; D: -; size: -; length: 16; J: TRBJ1-3; V: TRBV7-9
DNA: TGTGCCAGCAGCTTATACAGGGTTCGGAACACTGAAGCTTTCTTT; CDR3: CASSLYRVRNTEAFF; D: -; size: -; length: 15; J: TRBJ1-1; V: TRBV7-8
DNA: TGTGCCAGCAGCGCAGGGACTAGCTTACACGAGCAGTACTTC; CDR3: CASSAGTSLHEQYF; D: TRBD2; size: few; length: 14; J: TRBJ2-7; V: TRBV9
DNA: TGTGCCAGCAGCTCAGACCGACTTGAAGCTTTCTTT; CDR3: CASSSDRLEAFF; D: -; size: -; length: 12; J: TRBJ1-1; V: TRBV12-3/TRBV12-4
DNA: TGTGCCTGGAGTGTCAGCGGACTTTACAATGAGCAGTTCTTC; CDR3: CAWSVSGLYNEQFF; D: -; size: -; length: 14; J: TRBJ2-1; V: TRBV30
DNA: TGCGCCAGCAGCTTCACAGGGTTATCGAACACCGGGGAGCTGTTTTTT; CDR3: CASSFTGLSNTGELFF; D: -; size: -; length: 16; J: TRBJ2-2; V: TRBV5-1
DNA: TGCGCCAGCAGCCAACAGAACCAGTTATCCGGGGCCAACGTCCTGACTTTC; CDR3: CASSQQNQLSGANVLTF; D: -; size: once; length: 17; J: TRBJ2-6; V: TRBV4-3
DNA: TGTGCCAGCAGGGGACCGACAGGTACCGGGGAGCTGTTTTTT; CDR3: CASRGPTGTGELFF; D: -; size: few; length: 14; J: TRBJ2-2; V: TRBV2
DNA: TGTGCCAGCAGCAACAGGGATAACACCGGGGAGCTGTTTTTT; CDR3: CASSNRDNTGELFF; D: -; size: -; length: 14; J: TRBJ2-2; V: TRBV2
DNA: TGCAGTGCCATGGACAGGGCCGAGCAGTACTTC; CDR3: CSAMDRAEQYF; D: TRBD1; size: -; length: 11; J: TRBJ2-7; V: TRBV20-1
DNA: TGTGCCAGCAGTGGTGGGAGCGGGGGGCCGGGAGAGACCCAGTACTTC; CDR3: CASSGGSGGPGETQYF; D: TRBD2; size: few; length: 16; J: TRBJ2-5; V: TRBV5-4
DNA: TGTGCCAGCAGGTCGGCGGGGGGAAACAATGAGCAGTTCTTC; CDR3: CASRSAGGNNEQFF; D: TRBD2; size: once; length: 14; J: TRBJ2-1; V: TRBV28
DNA: TGTGCCAGCAGTTCCCTTCTCGGACAGAAGAATGAAAAACTGTTTTTT; CDR3: CASSSLLGQKNEKLFF; D: -; size: -; length: 16; J: TRBJ1-4; V: TRBV28
DNA: TGCGCCAGCAGCCATGTGGGAGGGGGAAACACCGGGGAGCTGTTTTTT; CDR3: CASSHVGGGNTGELFF; D: -; size: medium-sized; length: 16; J: TRBJ2-2; V: TRBV4-3
DNA: TGTGCCAGCAGCCGGGATGGTGCAACGGGGGAGCAGTACTTC; CDR3: CASSRDGATGEQYF; D: -; size: -; length: 14; J: TRBJ2-7; V: TRBV6-2/TRBV6-3
DNA: TGTGCCAGCAGCTCTTCCGGGGGGGTGTTGAATGGCTACACCTTC; CDR3: CASSSSGGVLNGYTF; D: -; size: -; length: 15; J: TRBJ1-2; V: TRBV7-8
DNA: TGTGCCACCAGCATGCGGGGGGAAGGAGATACGCAGTATTTT; CDR3: CATSMRGEGDTQYF; D: TRBD2; size: -; length: 14; J: TRBJ2-3; V: TRBV15
DNA: TGTGCCAGCAGCCTCACAGGGAGGGATGGCTACACCTTC; CDR3: CASSLTGRDGYTF; D: -; size: few; length: 13; J: TRBJ1-2; V: TRBV2
DNA: TGTGCCAGCAGCCATCCAGAAGTGGCTTCACCCCTCCACTTT; CDR3: CASSHPEVASPLHF; D: -; size: few; length: 14; J: TRBJ1-6; V: TRBV6-6
DNA: TGTGCCAGCAGCTTATACCGAGGGTCTGAGGGAAACACCATATATTTT; CDR3: CASSLYRGSEGNTIYF; D: -; size: -; length: 16; J: TRBJ1-3; V: TRBV11-2
DNA: TGCAGCGTCCTAGACACGGGGAACTATGGCTACACCTTC; CDR3: CSVLDTGNYGYTF; D: -; size: -; length: 13; J: TRBJ1-2; V: TRBV29-1
DNA: TGTGCCAGCAGCTTGGGTCCGGGGGATGCGGGGCTCAACTATGGCTACACCTTC; CDR3: CASSLGPGDAGLNYGYTF; D: -; size: -; length: 18; J: TRBJ1-2; V: TRBV5-4
DNA: TGTGCCAGCAGTTACGACTTAAACACTGAAGCTTTCTTT; CDR3: CASSYDLNTEAFF; D: -; size: -; length: 13; J: TRBJ1-1; V: TRBV6-2/TRBV6-3
DNA: TGTGCCAGCTCACCACTCCTAGCGGGGGGGAGCAATGAGCAGTTCTTC; CDR3: CASSPLLAGGSNEQFF; D: TRBD2; size: -; length: 16; J: TRBJ2-1; V: TRBV18
DNA: TGTGCCAGCAGCCTTCTACTGGACCAAGAGACCCAGTACTTC; CDR3: CASSLLLDQETQYF; D: -; size: once; length: 14; J: TRBJ2-5; V: TRBV3-1/TRBV3-2
DNA: TGTGCCAGCAGTAGTGGACAGGGGCATCAGCCCCAGCATTTT; CDR3: CASSSGQGHQPQHF; D: TRBD1; size: -; length: 14; J: TRBJ1-5; V: TRBV28
DNA: TGTGCCAGCAGTGGGGGCCATGGCTACACCTTC; CDR3: CASSGGHGYTF; D: -; size: -; length: 11; J: TRBJ1-2; V: TRBV2
DNA: TGTGCCAGCAGTTTCAAAGGGGCATTCCAAGAGACCCAGTACTTC; CDR3: CASSFKGAFQETQYF; D: -; size: -; length: 15; J: TRBJ2-5; V: TRBV28
DNA: TGTGCCAGCACGGAGCTAGCGGGGGGGCCACGGGGAGATACGCAGTATTTT; CDR3: CASTELAGGPRGDTQYF; D: TRBD2; size: -; length: 17; J: TRBJ2-3; V: TRBV7-9
DNA: TGCAGCGTTGAAGTAGAGGTAGGGGGCGGCTACACCTTC; CDR3: CSVEVEVGGGYTF; D: TRBD1; size: few; length: 13; J: TRBJ1-2; V: TRBV29-1
DNA: TGTGCCAGCAGCGTACAGGGGGATCAGCCCCAGCATTTT; CDR3: CASSVQGDQPQHF; D: TRBD1; size: -; length: 13; J: TRBJ1-5; V: TRBV27
DNA: TGTGCCATCAGTGATCCGACAGGGGATAGCAATCAGCCCCAGCATTTT; CDR3: CAISDPTGDSNQPQHF; D: TRBD1; size: -; length: 16; J: TRBJ1-5; V: TRBV10-3
DNA: TGTGCCAGCAGCCTAGACCGGGACACCAAGGGCACCGGGGAGCTGTTTTTT; CDR3: CASSLDRDTKGTGELFF; D: -; size: once; length: 17; J: TRBJ2-2; V: TRBV7-9
DNA: TGTGCCAGCTCACCATCCGGGACTAGCGGGGTTGGGGCAGATACGCAGTATTTT; CDR3: CASSPSGTSGVGADTQYF; D: TRBD2; size: -; length: 18; J: TRBJ2-3; V: TRBV18
DNA: TGTGCCAGCAGCTGGGACAGGGGAGGTGGCTACACCTTC; CDR3: CASSWDRGGGYTF; D: TRBD1; size: -; length: 13; J: TRBJ1-2; V: TRBV7-9
DNA: TGTGCCAGCAGCGTCGCGCGGGGGTTTTACAATGAGCAGTTCTTC; CDR3: CASSVARGFYNEQFF; D: TRBD2; size: -; length: 15; J: TRBJ2-1; V: TRBV9
DNA: TGTGCCAGCAGCTTAGCGCAATTAGGGGAACCTGGAAACACCATATATTTT; CDR3: CASSLAQLGEPGNTIYF; D: -; size: -; length: 17; J: TRBJ1-3; V: TRBV7-6
DNA: TGTGCCAGCAGTGCGAGGGCTAGCGGCTCCTACGAGCAGTACTTC; CDR3: CASSARASGSYEQYF; D: TRBD2; size: once; length: 15; J: TRBJ2-7; V: TRBV2
DNA: TGTGCCAGCAGTTACAGGGGGTCTAACTATGGCTACACCTTC; CDR3: CASSYRGSNYGYTF; D: TRBD1; size: -; length: 14; J: TRBJ1-2; V: TRBV28
DNA: TGCAGCGTCGGGGCCAGCGGGGGAGGCACAGATACGCAGTATTTT; CDR3: CSVGASGGGTDTQYF; D: TRBD2; size: -; length: 15; J: TRBJ2-3; V: TRBV29-1
DNA: TGCGCCAGCAGCCAAGCTTCTAACACCGGGGAGCTGTTTTTT; CDR3: CASSQASNTGELFF; D: -; size: once; length: 14; J: TRBJ2-2; V: TRBV4-3
DNA: TGTGCCAGCAGCGTAGAGGACTCCGGGGAGCTGTTTTTT; CDR3: CASSVEDSGELFF; D: -; size: -; length: 13; J: TRBJ2-2; V: TRBV9
DNA: TGTGCCAGCAGCTATCCGACTAGCAGTGTCACAGATACGCAGTATTTT; CDR3: CASSYPTSSVTDTQYF; D: TRBD2; size: -; length: 16; J: TRBJ2-3; V: TRBV7-9
DNA: TGTGCCAGCAGTCTGACAGGGAAATATGGCTACACCTTC; CDR3: CASSLTGKYGYTF; D: TRBD1; size: -; length: 13; J: TRBJ1-2; V: TRBV12-3/TRBV12-4
DNA: TGTGCCAGCACGTTGCAGTATTTCGATTCACCCCTCCACTTT; CDR3: CASTLQYFDSPLHF; D: -; size: -; length: 14; J: TRBJ1-6; V: TRBV27